This entry describes one T cell receptor beta chain. Its antigen is still unknown. Per-nucleotide qualities are absent, and no much larger clonotype sits a single base away. Using the deep immunoSEQ assay, TCR CDR3 regions were amplified from genomic DNA by multiplex PCR. Genomic DNA extracted from each cell subset was distributed evenly over all wells of several immunoSEQ 96-well plates, and each plate served as one replicate. For sorted subsets, each replicate PCR was loaded with about 0.2 ug genomic DNA, equivalent to about 30,000 T cell genomes. Purified libraries were measured with a Qubit 3.0 fluorometer, size-checked on a Bioanalyzer 2100, and measured again with the KAPA Library Quantification kit. Every immunoSEQ 96-well plate was sequenced on a dedicated single-read 150-cycle Illumina NextSeq 550 flow cell. The original methods were these. The immunoSEQ output contained only junctional sequences without quality scores, so filtering could not match that applied to full-length reads. Sequences were annotated with PyIR, a Python wrapper for IgBLAST v1.9, using IMGT germline references to assign V/J genes and CDR3. Reads were filtered out if the reads had weak V/J assignments (E-value above 1e-6), no CDR3, stop codons, out-of-frame junctions, or ambiguous translated residues. A V3J clonotype was defined by an identical inferred V gene, J gene, and CDR3 amino acid sequence. Percentage overlap between repertoires was computed as shared unique clonotypes divided by the size of the smaller repertoire. RTK rarefaction, the Chao1 estimator, and Recon v2.1 estimates of unobserved clonotypes were used to assess repertoire richness. Generation probabilities for all TCRbeta clonotypes obtained by the gDNA method from a handful of donors were computed using OLGA. TCRdb mirrors the immuneACCESS table, restricted to in-frame sequences. Some clones are absent from its copies; in checked studies, under half trace to an unresolved V gene, and the reason for the others is unknown. Clone size and the V and J calls come from that table; the DNA yielded D and trimming. The sample includes around 2,000,000 clones, with 85% to 95% observed a single time. The ten largest clones add up to around 0.13% of the sample.

Donors were healthy HIV-negative adults with no recently reported acute infections or vaccinations. All donors were Caucasian adults living in Nashville, Tennessee, USA. CD4+ T cells were enriched through magnetic negative selection, after which naive cells were positively selected on CD45RA and the remaining negative fraction served as the memory subset. Blood was obtained by leukapheresis, after which PBMCs were separated by Ficoll-Histopaque density gradient centrifugation and cryopreserved in liquid nitrogen vapor phase. Purity and quantity of every magnetically sorted T cell population were checked by analytical flow cytometry. Genomic DNA was isolated from every sorted fraction and measured by UV absorbance on a Nanodrop 2000c. The CDR3 numbers 14 residues from cysteine through phenylalanine. Of the read, only the CDR3 DNA is kept; its 42 bases are in frame from base 1. V is pruned by 5 bases and J by 4 bases, leaving 5 bases of the junction without a gene match. Reading the germline V gene (reference sequence) gives CDR1 MNHEY and CDR2 SMNVEV.

The data belong to a study of shared clonotypes between healthy human individuals (dated by TCRdb to about 2020). At the level of the whole study: A couple of women and a few men aged 18 to 49 years were included in the cohort. Libraries were prepared and TCR repertoires were sequenced by different laboratories using diverse techniques, in order to increase sequencing depth and limit assay-specific biases. Per donor, leukapheresis produced somewhere between about 0.9 and 9.5 billion PBMCs. To estimate repertoire size and how much clonotypes are shared between individuals, the study performed deep sequencing of blood TCR repertoires from a few healthy adults. For each donor, CD4 naive and CD4 memory were each run on three plates, CD8 naive on two plates, and CD8 memory on one plate. The study at large found these results: Clonotypes shared by all four sorted-subset donors showed higher generation probabilities than non-shared clonotypes. Because the study included only a small number of donors, the genetic and exposure-history diversity represented was limited. Naive subsets generally had larger estimated clonotype richness than memory subsets. Sampling was restricted to blood, and TCR repertoires in tissues likely differ from the TCR repertoires found in blood. Pairwise subsampling indicated that sequencing depth was expected to affect the degree of clonotype sharing among donors. When a handful of donors were compared, the shared fraction of clonotypes was about 5.4% for naive CD4, about 4% for naive CD8, 2.3% for memory CD4, and 0.3% to 0.5% for memory CD8. Even with the large sequencing depth, rarefaction of the sorted-subset datasets indicated that sequencing was incomplete.

Sequencing was performed on naive CD4+ T cells sorted from blood. The sample's cell subset or site label, in plain terms: CD45RA+ positively selected. The sequence derives from a man aged 18 to 30 in good health. The chain uses TRBV27 and TRBJ1-2; 9 bases in the junction line up with TRBD1. Read as DNA, the sequence is TGTGCCAGCAGTACGGGACAGGGTACCTATGGCTACACCTTC. It translates as CASSTGQGTYGYTF.